These T cell receptor beta chains were read from a single sample in a study of T cells in localized non-small cell lung cancer. The method was immunoSEQ multiplex PCR; TCRdb's version includes in-frame clones alone and lacks a portion of them. The sample contains 15,000 to 25,000 clones, approximately 90% of which appear only once. This material consisted of peripheral blood, taken before any cancer treatment. These receptors all stem from a male donor older than 55 with stage I squamous cell lung carcinoma. The CDR3 runs from the conserved cysteine through the conserved F or W. The D gene is left open where the match is weak. Some rows have no size entry. The others give once, few or many, or a class for an expanded clone.

v_gene	j_gene	abundance	len	d_gene	CDR3nt	CDR3aa
TRBV10-3	TRBJ2-2	once	17	-	TGTGCCATCAGCGACCCGAGGCTAGGAGGGAACACCGGGGAGCTGTTTTTT	CAISDPRLGGNTGELFF
TRBV5-1	TRBJ2-1	-	13	-	TGCGCCAGCAGCAACATCTCCTCCCCAGAGCAGTTCTTC	CASSNISSPEQFF
TRBV6-1	TRBJ2-4	-	12	TRBD1	TGTGCCAGTGAGGGACAGGGAGACATTCAGTACTTC	CASEGQGDIQYF
TRBV5-8	TRBJ1-2	-	14	TRBD1	TGTGCCAGCAGCTTAGGGACAGGGCGGAGTGGCTACACCTTC	CASSLGTGRSGYTF
TRBV6-5	TRBJ2-7	-	12	-	TGTGCCAGCAGTTACCTACAGGGTCCACAGTACTTC	CASSYLQGPQYF
TRBV19	TRBJ2-7	-	14	-	TGTGCCAGTAGTAACTCAGCGGTGTATTACGAGCAGTACTTC	CASSNSAVYYEQYF
TRBV7-2	TRBJ2-2	-	18	TRBD2	TGTGCCAGCAGCTTAGCGTCCGGGACTACGATCCCTTCCGGGGAGCTGTTTTTT	CASSLASGTTIPSGELFF
TRBV5-1	TRBJ1-4	-	15	-	TGCGCCAGCAGCCTCGCCGGAGACTGGCATGAAAAACTGTTTTTT	CASSLAGDWHEKLFF
TRBV19	TRBJ1-5	few	18	-	TGTGCCACGTCCGGACAGTTGGGCGAGATCTCCCCCAATCAGCCCCAGCATTTT	CATSGQLGEISPNQPQHF
TRBV12-5	TRBJ2-1	-	16	-	TGTGCTAGTGGTTTGGTACTGGGGGCTGGGAGCAATGAGCAGTTCTTC	CASGLVLGAGSNEQFF
TRBV19	TRBJ1-1	-	16	-	TGTGCCAGTAGTATAGCGGCAGGGCGAGGGTACACTGAAGCTTTCTTT	CASSIAAGRGYTEAFF
TRBV7-9	TRBJ2-7	-	15	-	TGTGCCAGCAGCCCGGAGGGTAATTGGGCCTACGAGCAGTACTTC	CASSPEGNWAYEQYF
TRBV19	TRBJ2-3	-	10	-	TGTCAGGGGTCCACAGATACGCAGTATTTT	CQGSTDTQYF
TRBV19	TRBJ2-1	-	13	-	TGTGCCAGTAGTATAGATACGGTCGGTGAGCAGTTCTTC	CASSIDTVGEQFF
TRBV14	TRBJ2-7	-	17	-	TGTGCCAGCAGCCAAAAGGGGGGTAACCACATAACCTACGAGCAGTACTTC	CASSQKGGNHITYEQYF
TRBV28	TRBJ1-6	-	14	TRBD1	TGTGCCAGCAGTCTGACAGGGATTAATTCACCCCTCCACTTT	CASSLTGINSPLHF
TRBV28	TRBJ2-7	-	13	-	TGTGCCAGCAGTCAGCAGCCCGTTTCCGAGCAGTACTTC	CASSQQPVSEQYF
TRBV14	TRBJ1-4	-	16	-	TGTGCCAGCAGCCGGGGACCCGGAACAACTAATGAAAAACTGTTTTTT	CASSRGPGTTNEKLFF
TRBV18	TRBJ2-7	-	13	-	TGTGCCAGCTCGTCTCGTGAACCCTACGAGCAGTACTTC	CASSSREPYEQYF
TRBV27	TRBJ2-7	-	14	-	TGTGCCAGCAGTTTACACGGCAGCGCCTACGAGCAGTACTTC	CASSLHGSAYEQYF
TRBV25-1	TRBJ2-2	-	15	TRBD2	TGTGCCAGCGGGTCGGGACTAGCGAAGACCGGGGAGCTGTTTTTT	CASGSGLAKTGELFF
TRBV30	TRBJ2-3	-	14	TRBD2	TGTGCCTGGAGTGTTAGCGGGCCTGGGGGGACGCAGTATTTT	CAWSVSGPGGTQYF
TRBV30	TRBJ2-1	once	13	-	TGTGCCTGGGGACTCAAATTATACAATGAGCAGTTCTTC	CAWGLKLYNEQFF